The source of this T cell receptor (beta chain) is a study of beta chain features in type 1 diabetes. Every bit of the isolated RNA underwent reverse transcription, so sequencing read expressed TCRB transcripts. Repertoires were generated with immunoSEQ multiplex PCR, while TCRdb's copy carries only in-frame clones and drops some. The table includes 390,000 or so clones, approximately 13% detected once. The CDR3 spans 17 residues. Trimming removed 0 bases from V and 6 bases from J, with 17 bases in between. The germline gives CDR1 LGHNA, CDR2 YSLEER. Concerning this clone itself: Its cognate antigen is unknown.

Sorted populations were all over 98% pure. Whole-study results and caveats: The analysis here could not establish whether HLA type shapes TCRB rearrangement.

The clonotype was recovered from a man between 25 and 39 years old in good health. V and J are TRBV4-3 and TRBJ2-2, with D maybe TRBD1 (5 bases). Material: naive CD4+ T cells from blood. CDR3 DNA sequence: TGCGCCAGCAGCCAAGATCAGACAGCAGCCGAGGCCGGGGAGCTGTTTTTT. Translating gives CASSQDQTAAEAGELFF.